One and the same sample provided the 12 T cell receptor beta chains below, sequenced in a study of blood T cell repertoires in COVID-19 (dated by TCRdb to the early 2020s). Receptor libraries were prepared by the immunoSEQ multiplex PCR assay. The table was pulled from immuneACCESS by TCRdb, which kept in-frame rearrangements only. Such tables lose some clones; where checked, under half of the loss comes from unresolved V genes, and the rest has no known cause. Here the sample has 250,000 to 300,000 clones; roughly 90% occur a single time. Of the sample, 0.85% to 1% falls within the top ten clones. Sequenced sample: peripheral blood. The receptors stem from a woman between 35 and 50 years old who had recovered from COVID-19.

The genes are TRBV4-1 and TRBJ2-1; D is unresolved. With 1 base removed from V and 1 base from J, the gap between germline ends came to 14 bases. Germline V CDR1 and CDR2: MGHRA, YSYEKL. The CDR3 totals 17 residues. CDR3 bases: TGCGCCAGCAGCCAAGCCCGAGATACCACGTCCTACAATGAGCAGTTCTTC. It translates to CASSQARDTTSYNEQFF.

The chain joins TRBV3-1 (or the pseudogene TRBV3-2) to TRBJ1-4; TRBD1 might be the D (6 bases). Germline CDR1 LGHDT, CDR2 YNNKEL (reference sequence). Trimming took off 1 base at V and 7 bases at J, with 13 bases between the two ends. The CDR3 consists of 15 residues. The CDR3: CASSQAPGTFEKLFF. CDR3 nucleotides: TGTGCCAGCAGCCAAGCCCCCGGGACATTTGAAAAACTGTTTTTT.

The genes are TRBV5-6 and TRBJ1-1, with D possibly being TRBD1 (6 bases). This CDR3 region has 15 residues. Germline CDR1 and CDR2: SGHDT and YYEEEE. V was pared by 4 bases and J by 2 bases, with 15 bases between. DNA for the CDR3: TGTGCCAGCAGCCCAGACAGGTCATTTAACACTGAAGCTTTCTTT. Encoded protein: CASSPDRSFNTEAFF.

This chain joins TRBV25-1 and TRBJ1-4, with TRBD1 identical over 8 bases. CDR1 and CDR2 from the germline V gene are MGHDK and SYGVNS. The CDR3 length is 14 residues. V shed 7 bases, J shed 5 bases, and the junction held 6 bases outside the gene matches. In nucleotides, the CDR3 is TGTGCCAGCAAAAACGGACAGGGAAATGAAAAACTGTTTTTT. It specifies CASKNGQGNEKLFF.

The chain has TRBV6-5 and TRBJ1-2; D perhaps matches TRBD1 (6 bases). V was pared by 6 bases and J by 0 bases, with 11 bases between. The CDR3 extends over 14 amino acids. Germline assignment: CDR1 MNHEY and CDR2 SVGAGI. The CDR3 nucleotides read TGTGCCAGCAGCGATGGACAGTCTAACTATGGCTACACCTTC. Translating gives CASSDGQSNYGYTF.

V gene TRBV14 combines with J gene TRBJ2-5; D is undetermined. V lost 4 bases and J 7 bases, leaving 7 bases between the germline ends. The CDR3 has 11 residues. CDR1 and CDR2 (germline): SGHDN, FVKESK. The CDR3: CASSLSGTQYF. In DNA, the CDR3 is TGTGCCAGCAGCCTTTCCGGGACCCAGTACTTC.

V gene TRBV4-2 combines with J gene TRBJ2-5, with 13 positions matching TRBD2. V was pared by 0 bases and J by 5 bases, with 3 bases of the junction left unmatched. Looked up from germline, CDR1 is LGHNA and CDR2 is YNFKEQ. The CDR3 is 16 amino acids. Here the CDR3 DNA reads TGTGCCAGCAGCCAAGACCCACTAGCGGGAGGGGAGACCCAGTACTTC. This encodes CASSQDPLAGGETQYF.

The CDR3 DNA follows: TGTGCCAGCAGTGGACCGGGACTAGTGTCCGATGAGCAGTTCTTC. It specifies CASSGPGLVSDEQFF. The gene calls are TRBV28 and TRBJ2-1; TRBD2 matches 8 bases. This CDR3 contains 15 residues. The ends lost 5 bases at V and 8 bases at J; junction bases unmatched: 11. Germline loops: CDR1 MDHEN, CDR2 SYDVKM.

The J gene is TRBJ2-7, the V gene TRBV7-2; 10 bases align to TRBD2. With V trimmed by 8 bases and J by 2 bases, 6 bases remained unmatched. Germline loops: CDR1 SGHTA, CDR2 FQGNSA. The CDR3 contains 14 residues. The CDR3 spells CASSSAGGPYEQYF. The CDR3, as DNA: TGTGCCAGCTCCTCAGCGGGAGGGCCCTACGAGCAGTACTTC.

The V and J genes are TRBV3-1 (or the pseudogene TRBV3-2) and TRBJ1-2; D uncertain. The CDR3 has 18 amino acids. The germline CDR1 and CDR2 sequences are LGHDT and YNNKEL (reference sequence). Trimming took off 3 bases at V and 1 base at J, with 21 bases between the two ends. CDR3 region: CASSHESLIGRDNYGYTF. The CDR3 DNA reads TGTGCCAGCAGCCACGAGTCCCTCATAGGTCGGGATAACTATGGCTACACCTTC.

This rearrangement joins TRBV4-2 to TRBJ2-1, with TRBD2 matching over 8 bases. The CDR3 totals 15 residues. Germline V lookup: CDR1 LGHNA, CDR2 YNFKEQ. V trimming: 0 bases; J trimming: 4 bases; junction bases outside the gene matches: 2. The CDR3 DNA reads TGTGCCAGCAGCCAAGAACTAGCGGTTTACAATGAGCAGTTCTTC. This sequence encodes CASSQELAVYNEQFF.

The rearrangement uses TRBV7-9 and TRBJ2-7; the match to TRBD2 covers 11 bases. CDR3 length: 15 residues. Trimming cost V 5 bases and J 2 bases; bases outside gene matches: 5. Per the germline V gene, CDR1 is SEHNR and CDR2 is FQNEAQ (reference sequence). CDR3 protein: CASSPGTSGPYEQYF. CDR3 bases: TGTGCCAGCAGCCCCGGGACTAGCGGACCCTACGAGCAGTACTTC.